This T cell receptor beta chain was sequenced in a study of cytomegalovirus exposure and HLA in healthy donors. The study, taken as a whole, reports: The only immune exposure information that was available was CMV serostatus. Reports showed the classifier diagnosing cytomegalovirus status with high specificity and sensitivity. Across all donors, roughly uniform sequencing depth was an assumption of the presence/absence analyses.

Worth noting for this clone: The target antigen is unknown.

60 Vbeta and 13 Jbeta primers were used in PCR. Measured with immunoSEQ multiplex PCR; TCRdb has only the in-frame clones, and not every one. Of some 140,000 clones detected, 70% to 80% appear once; the ten largest clones hold approximately 2%. The TCR sequence derives from a young man in good health and CMV-seronegative. The sample taken for sequencing was PBMCs.

CDR3 sequence (DNA): TGTGCCAGCAGTTACTCGGGCAAGAACACTGAAGCTTTCTTT. It specifies CASSYSGKNTEAFF. V is TRBV6-5 and J is TRBJ1-1, with D hard to call. V lost 0 bases, J lost 1 base, and 6 bases lay in between. Per germline, CDR1 MNHEY and CDR2 SVGAGI. The CDR3 length is 14 residues.